The 24 T cell receptor beta chains listed next were all sequenced from one sample in a study of OX40 agonist ivuxolimab in advanced cancers. Repertoires were generated with immunoSEQ multiplex PCR, while TCRdb's copy carries only in-frame clones and drops some. The sample yields approximately 97,000 clones, roughly nine tenths seen once. Sequenced material: CD4+ or CD8+ T cells sorted from blood, taken in a trial of the OX40 agonist ivuxolimab. Source of these receptors: an adult with an advanced solid tumor such as melanoma, head and neck, liver or kidney cancer.

The rearrangement links TRBV10-3 to TRBJ2-1, with D maybe TRBD2 (6 bases). Germline loops: CDR1 ENHRY, CDR2 SYGVKD. This CDR3 is 15 amino acids long. Trimming cost V 4 bases and J 4 bases, with 14 bases left between them. The CDR3 bases are TGTGCCATCAGTGGCCGTGCCGGGAGTTACAATGAGCAGTTCTTC. Encoded protein: CAISGRAGSYNEQFF.

This clone was seen only once. The V and J genes are TRBV7-2 and TRBJ2-1, with TRBD2 as a possible D gene (6 bases). From germline, CDR1 is SGHTA and CDR2 FQGNSA. V lost 1 base and J 10 bases, leaving 17 bases between the germline ends. CDR3 length: 15 residues. The DNA for the CDR3 is TGTGCCAGCAGCTTAGGGGGAAGACTAGTCCCCGAGCAGTTCTTC. This sequence encodes CASSLGGRLVPEQFF.

This chain connects TRBV29-1 to TRBJ2-5; D is uncertain. Germline V lookup: CDR1 SQVTM, CDR2 ANQGSEA. The CDR3 is 12 residues long. V was pared by 4 bases and J by 5 bases, with 11 bases between. The CDR3 loop reads CSVVTSSETQYF. The CDR3 nucleotides read TGCAGCGTTGTTACCTCTTCGGAGACCCAGTACTTC.

The rearrangement links TRBV28 to TRBJ2-5; 14 bases are shared with TRBD2. There are 13 residues in the CDR3. Germline CDR1 and CDR2: MDHEN and SYDVKM. Trimming cost V 10 bases and J 6 bases; bases outside gene matches: 4. In DNA, the CDR3 is TGTGCCATCGGACTAGCGGGAGGAAAGACCCAGTACTTC. Translation gives CAIGLAGGKTQYF.

J is TRBJ1-2 and V is TRBV16; D perhaps matches TRBD1 (5 bases). This CDR3 contains 12 residues. Germline lookup yields CDR1 KGHSY and CDR2 FQNENV. The V and J ends lost 3 bases and 4 bases respectively, with 6 bases between them. CDR3 amino acids: CASSQGTYGYTF. The CDR3 DNA reads TGTGCCAGCAGCCAGGGGACCTATGGCTACACCTTC.

V usage is TRBV5-1 and J usage is TRBJ2-1; 10 bases map to TRBD2. The CDR3 is made up of 16 amino acids. The trim removed 3 bases at V and 8 bases at J, leaving 11 bases unmatched. Germline CDR1 is SGHRS and CDR2 is YFSETQ. The CDR3: CASSYFTSGEADEQFF. CDR3 coding DNA: TGCGCCAGCAGCTATTTTACTAGCGGGGAGGCTGATGAGCAGTTCTTC.

The chain uses TRBV19 and TRBJ2-7, with D unclear. V was clipped by 4 bases and J by 4 bases, with 8 bases between them. Germline V CDR1 and CDR2: LNHDA, SQIVND (reference sequence). This CDR3 comprises 12 residues. The CDR3 spells CASSNEIYEQYF. DNA for the CDR3: TGTGCCAGTAGTAACGAGATTTACGAGCAGTACTTC. Together with reference TRBV19 and TRBJ2-7, the CDR3 gives the full variable domain: DGGITQSPKYLFRKEGQNVTLSCEQNLNHDAMYWYRQDPGQGLRLIYYSQIVNDFQKGDIAEGYSVSREKKESFPLTVTSAQKNPTAFYLCASSNEIYEQYFGPGTRLTVT.

The chain has TRBV7-8 and TRBJ2-7; possibly TRBD2 for D (5 bases). Trimming shortened V by 2 bases and J by 2 bases, and 10 bases separated the two germline ends. From germline, CDR1 is SGHVS and CDR2 FQNEAQ. CDR3 size: 14 residues. The CDR3: CASSLLAGPYEQYF. The CDR3 DNA reads as TGTGCCAGCAGCTTATTGGCGGGCCCCTACGAGCAGTACTTC.

The genes are TRBV11-2 and TRBJ1-1; TRBD1 might be the D (5 bases). Trimming removed 3 bases from V and 7 bases from J, with 12 bases in between. In germline, CDR1 is SGHAT, CDR2 FQNNGV. The CDR3 is 13 residues long. Written as DNA, the CDR3 is TGTGCCAGCAGCTTGTCAGGGCGTCTTGAAGCTTTCTTT. It translates to CASSLSGRLEAFF. Full variable domain (missing parts from reference TRBV11-2 and TRBJ1-1): EAGVAQSPRYKIIEKRQSVAFWCNPISGHATLYWYQQILGQGPKLLIQFQNNGVVDDSQLPKDRFSAERLKGVDSTLKIQPAKLEDSAVYLCASSLSGRLEAFFGQGTRLTVV.

The CDR3 sequence: CATSHDRTFSYEQYF. Here the CDR3 DNA reads TGTGCCACCAGCCATGACAGGACGTTCTCCTACGAGCAGTACTTC. The chain has TRBV15 and TRBJ2-7, with D tentatively TRBD1 (6 bases). Germline CDR1 LNHNV, CDR2 YYDKDF (reference sequence). The CDR3 length is 15 residues. V lost 5 bases, J lost 0 bases, and 14 bases lay in between.

The V call is TRBV10-3, the J call TRBJ1-4, with D unclear. The CDR3 is made up of 13 amino acids. The germline CDR1 and CDR2 sequences are ENHRY and SYGVKD. Trimming removed 10 bases from V and 0 bases from J, with 9 bases in between. DNA of the CDR3: TGTGCCACCGGGCCGGCAACTAATGAAAAACTGTTTTTT. It is translated as CATGPATNEKLFF.

The chain combines TRBV5-6 with TRBJ1-4; D not resolved. With 3 bases removed from V and 1 base from J, the gap between germline ends came to 4 bases. CDR3 length: 13 residues. Germline CDR1 reads SGHDT; CDR2 reads YYEEEE. The CDR3 region is CASSSGTNEKLFF. The CDR3 coding sequence is TGTGCCAGCAGCTCCGGAACTAATGAAAAACTGTTTTTT.

This clone appeared a few times. The chain uses TRBV7-3 and TRBJ2-6; D is ambiguous. The V gene lost 7 bases and the J gene lost 2 bases, with 6 bases spanning the gap. Germline V CDR1 and CDR2: SGHTA, FQGTGA. This CDR3 has 13 residues. The CDR3 coding sequence is TGTGCCAGCAAAATGGCTGGGGCCAACGTCCTGACTTTC. It encodes CASKMAGANVLTF. The full variable domain, in which reference TRBV7-3 and TRBJ2-6 provide the parts outside the CDR3, is GAGVSQTPSNKVTEKGKYVELRCDPISGHTALYWYRQSLGQGPEFLIYFQGTGAADDSGLPNDRFFAVRPEGSVSTLKIQRTERGDSAVYLCASKMAGANVLTFGAGSRLTVL.

The chain recombines TRBV14 with TRBJ2-1; no definite D call. In germline, CDR1 is SGHDN, CDR2 FVKESK. CDR3 length: 13 amino acids. V lost 4 bases, J lost 6 bases, and 10 bases lay in between. The CDR3 nucleotides are TGTGCCAGCAGCCGACCCCTAGTCAATGAGCAGTTCTTC. Translated, it gives CASSRPLVNEQFF.

The chain links TRBV6-5 to TRBJ1-6, with D perhaps TRBD1 (6 bases). The CDR3 has 14 residues. Trimming cost V 7 bases and J 10 bases, with 17 bases left between them. Germline V CDR1 and CDR2: MNHEY, SVGAGI. CDR3 amino acids: CASTRQAGRSPLHF. In nucleotides, the CDR3 is TGTGCCAGCACCAGACAGGCGGGGAGGTCACCCCTCCACTTT.

This clone has just a few counts. The chain links TRBV4-1 to TRBJ1-2; D gene ambiguous. Germline loops: CDR1 MGHRA, CDR2 YSYEKL. V lost 1 base and J lost 8, with 11 bases in between. CDR3 length: 13 residues. The CDR3 here is CASSQAPLYGYTF. CDR3 sequence (DNA): TGCGCCAGCAGCCAAGCCCCTCTGTACGGCTACACCTTC.

This clone was observed a few times. This chain connects TRBV4-1 to TRBJ1-2; weak D call: TRBD1 (6 bases). The CDR3 contains 17 residues. The ends were cut back, 1 base at V and 7 bases at J, with 22 bases in the middle. CDR1 and CDR2 (germline): MGHRA, YSYEKL. The CDR3 is CASSQGRGTGSPSGYTF. The CDR3 DNA reads TGCGCCAGCAGCCAAGGCAGGGGAACAGGGAGTCCCTCTGGCTACACCTTC.

This clone has just a few counts. The V call is TRBV29-1, the J call TRBJ1-4, with D hard to call. From germline, CDR1 is SQVTM and CDR2 ANQGSEA. Trimming took off 7 bases at V and 6 bases at J, with 15 bases between the two ends. The CDR3 sequence is 13 residues long. In DNA form, the CDR3 reads TGCAGCGCCGGGCAAGGGAAACATGAAAAACTGTTTTTT. Its protein product is CSAGQGKHEKLFF.

The chain couples TRBV5-4 to TRBJ2-1, with a tentative D call TRBD2 (5 bases). This CDR3 has 15 residues. Looked up from germline, CDR1 is SGHNT and CDR2 is YYREEE (reference sequence). Deletions cut 3 bases from V and 0 bases from J, with 10 bases between. The CDR3 region is CASSSGLNSYNEQFF. Here the CDR3 DNA reads TGTGCCAGCAGCTCAGGACTTAACTCCTACAATGAGCAGTTCTTC.

This clone has a handful of counts. The chain has TRBV7-8 and TRBJ2-1, with D possibly matching TRBD2 (6 bases). V dropped 5 bases and J dropped 5 bases, with 19 bases sitting between them. The CDR3 is 16 amino acids. The V gene's germline CDR1 is SGHVS and CDR2 FQNEAQ. This CDR3 reads CASSRRGGLPNNEQFF. In nucleotides, the CDR3 is TGTGCCAGCAGCCGAAGAGGAGGGCTGCCTAACAATGAGCAGTTCTTC.

This clone was picked up a small number of times. The chain recombines TRBV12-5 with TRBJ1-3; no reliable D call. CDR3 length: 15 residues. From germline, CDR1 is LGHNT and CDR2 FRNRAP. Trimming left V 0 bases short and J 0 bases short, with 6 bases between. The CDR3 loop is CASGLVRISGNTIYF. Here the CDR3 DNA reads TGTGCTAGTGGTTTGGTACGGATCTCTGGAAACACCATATATTTT.

This chain joins TRBV7-6 and TRBJ2-1; 11 bases are shared with TRBD2. After removal of 7 bases from V and 4 bases from J, the junction contained 9 bases not matched to a gene. The germline V gene encodes CDR1 SGHVS and CDR2 FNYEAQ. CDR3 length equals 16 residues. The CDR3 DNA sequence: TGTGCCAGCACCGTTAGCGGGGGGGCCTCGTACAATGAGCAGTTCTTC. Translation: CASTVSGGASYNEQFF.

The sample holds one count of this clone. In DNA, the CDR3 is TGTGCCAGCAGCAGGGGACAGGGGGCCGGACAGCCCCAGCATTTT. Its translation: CASSRGQGAGQPQHF. V usage is TRBV9 and J usage is TRBJ1-5, with TRBD1 identical over 12 bases. Per germline, CDR1 SGDLS and CDR2 YYNGEE. The CDR3 length is 15 residues. J gave up 7 bases and V 4 bases, and 6 bases lay outside the gene matches.

The CDR3 protein is CATRTSGTYEQYF. DNA of the CDR3: TGTGCCACTAGGACTAGCGGGACCTACGAGCAGTACTTC. The chain uses TRBV19 and TRBJ2-7, with 12 bases that match TRBD2. V was clipped by 10 bases and J by 2 bases; unmatched bases: 3. The CDR3 covers 13 residues. Germline V gene data show CDR1 as LNHDA and CDR2 as SQIVND (reference sequence).